This T cell receptor beta chain is from a study of T cell responses to AZD1222 COVID-19 vaccine (dated by TCRdb to the early 2020s). Looking at the study overall: A total of approximately 240 trial participants underwent TCR sequencing, of whom approximately 200 had received two doses of AZD1222 and approximately 26 had received two doses of the MenACWY control vaccine. Trial participants were enrolled into age subgroups of 18-55, 56-69 and 70-plus years, which contained roughly 140, 27 and 60 TCR-sequenced participants, respectively.

The CDR3 regions of human TCRbeta chains were subjected to immunosequencing. Under the source paper's analysis protocol: TCRs in the repertoires were compared against a reference library of SARS-CoV-2-specific TCRs that had been generated with the MIRA antigen-specificity platform. Breadth was defined as the fraction of unique TCRs that were SARS-CoV-2-associated, and depth was defined as the fraction of total T cells that were SARS-CoV-2-associated. Using the MIRA data, each spike-specific TCR was mapped to the spike region that the TCR reacts to and placed in a CD4 or CD8 class. Log10-transformed breadth and depth values were compared by one-way ANOVA with Sidak's multiple comparisons tests. The clones in this table, taken by TCRdb from immuneACCESS, are in-frame only. Not every clone is retained; where verified, under half of the shortfall comes from an unresolved V gene, and the cause of the rest is unknown. That table is the source of V, J and clone size, and D and trimming were worked out from the DNA. This sample lists around 110,000 clones; 92% were detected once. The ten largest make up 1.5% to 2% of the sample.

A remark on this clone: Its antigen is unknown. Per-nucleotide qualities are absent, and no much larger clonotype sits a single base away.

The time point tag for this specimen amounts to: about 28 days (+/-7) after the second vaccine dose. AZD1222 recipients whose second dose came at about 4 weeks and those whose second dose came at about 12 weeks were combined into one group, since spike-specific TCR depth and breadth did not differ between the two schedules. Samples from vaccinated people were obtained from the UK trials COV001 and COV002, which included a single-blind randomized controlled phase 2/3 trial of AZD1222 (ChAdOx1 nCoV-19) in healthy adults. Trial participant PBMC samples were collected at day 0 and day 28 after the second dose for TCRbeta chain sequencing. Beyond this particular receptor, the publication reports: CD4 TCRs associated with the vaccine covered the entire spike protein, and the dominant responses were in regions 160-218 and 743-854. Most participants were white British and females outnumbered males, and the authors suggested that clonal diversity may have been underestimated. The 56-69-year group was small, and its depth increase did not reach significance, likely because of low power. Because no samples from the day 14 peak response were available, repertoires could be characterized only after the peak T cell response. Only a handful of AZD1222 recipients were SARS-CoV-2 seropositive at baseline, limiting conclusions about previously exposed vaccinees. After two AZD1222 doses, spike-specific TCR breadth and depth were significantly higher than at day 0 and than in MenACWY recipients. Nearly half of unique spike-specific TCRs reportedly recognized epitopes outside regions mutated in the B.1.351 and B.1.1.7 variants.

This TCR was sampled from an adult who received the AZD1222 COVID-19 vaccine. The sample in question was peripheral blood, obtained 28 days after the second AZD1222 dose.

The CDR3 has the sequence CASSLSYEQYF. The sequence in DNA is TGTGCCAGCAGTTTGTCCTACGAGCAGTACTTC. The chain was built from TRBV2 and TRBJ2-7, with an unclear D gene assignment. The germline V gene sets CDR1 to SNHLY and CDR2 to FYNNEI. Trimming removed 5 bases from V and 1 base from J, leaving 3 bases between the germline ends. The CDR3 sequence holds 11 residues, the cysteine and phenylalanine included. Only the CDR3 DNA is retained, 33 bases long and in frame from the first base. This CDR3, with the reference TRBV2 and TRBJ2-7 proteins standing in past its ends, gives the full variable domain EPEVTQTPSHQVTQMGQEVILRCVPISNHLYFYWYRQILGQKVEFLVSFYNNEISEKSEIFDDQFSVERPDGSNFTLKIRSTKLEDSAMYFCASSLSYEQYFGPGTRLTVT.